The present T cell receptor beta chain was sequenced within a study of shared clonotypes between healthy human individuals. Study-wide context: Donors had three CD4 naive, three CD4 memory, two CD8 naive and one CD8 memory plate apiece. Findings of the study overall: It was observed that roughly 5.5% of naive CD4 clonotypes were shared across several donors.

Details on this clone: No antigen is known for it.

CDR1 is MDHEN and CDR2 is SYDVKM in the germline V gene. CDR3 size: 14 residues. V was shortened by 5 bases and J by 3 bases, with 11 bases between the two germline ends. TCRdb's table, derived via immunoSEQ multiplex PCR, lists solely in-frame clones and lacks some. Of 400,000 or so clones detected, 95% to 97% appear once; the ten largest clones hold 0.32%. Sequencing was carried out using memory CD8+ T cells sorted from blood. Subset of the sample: CD45RO+ cells pooled with CCR7-negative TemRA cells. V usage is TRBV28 and J usage is TRBJ2-1; tentatively, D is TRBD1 (6 bases). This TCR was recovered from a man aged 25 to 40 in good health. The DNA for the CDR3 is TGTGCCAGCAGTCCCGGGACATACTACAATGAGCAGTTCTTC. It encodes CASSPGTYYNEQFF.